This T cell receptor beta chain was sequenced in a study of CD8 T cells in seronegative destructive rheumatoid arthritis (dated by TCRdb to about 2020). Regarding the study in general: Most of the eight CND-RA patients were receiving biological drugs at sampling. Researchers compared peripheral CD8+ TCRbeta repertoires from patients with CCP-negative destructive rheumatoid arthritis (CND-RA) against repertoires from newly diagnosed seropositive RA, seronegative RA and healthy controls. The seropositive RA, seronegative RA and healthy control comparison cohorts were obtained from an earlier published TCRbeta dataset rather than being newly sequenced. The research as a whole found: Compared with controls and other RA subtypes, CND-RA repertoires contained more CMV-reactive and fewer influenza A-reactive CD8+ TCRbeta sequences. No public clonotype enrichment survived Benjamini-Hochberg correction across the 110,000 or so clonotypes tested. The small size of the CND-RA cohort was noted as a limitation of the study. With age adjusted for, CD8+ TCRbeta repertoires in CND-RA patients appeared less diverse and more clonal than repertoires in other RA subtypes. Without diagnostic samples, TCR repertoire differences may partly reflect poor disease control over the years rather than being present at onset. A distinct set of enriched public clonotypes appeared to be carried by CND-RA patients, and this finding was interpreted by the authors as support for a separate disease subset.

A remark on this clone: The specificity of this receptor is unknown. There are no base qualities to consult, and no much larger clone falls within one base.

CND-RA patients were negative for the clinical CCP2 antibody test, and joint destruction progressed despite active therapy. All CND-RA patients were characterized by typical joint destruction in wrists and ankles and by failure of conventional anti-rheumatic therapy. Sampling of CND-RA patients was performed not at diagnosis but after long disease histories, which spanned decades in several cases. Roughly 50 millilitres of EDTA-anticoagulated peripheral blood were collected from each patient. Peripheral blood mononuclear cells were isolated by Ficoll-Paque PLUS density gradient separation. Using AutoMACS magnetic bead positive selection, CD8+ cells were isolated from either fresh or cryopreserved PBMCs, and flow cytometry was used to check purity. Genomic DNA was extracted using Nucleospin Tissue or Tissue XS kits and then quantified on a Qubit 2.0 fluorometer. Genomic DNA from CD8+ cells was used for TCRbeta sequencing, which was performed according to the manufacturer's instructions. TCRbeta sequencing used the immunoSEQ assay and was run at a genomics technology centre in Finland. The paper's data handling went like this. Clonotype tables produced by the immunoSEQ preprocessing pipeline were converted into VDJtools format, and non-productive clonotypes were filtered out. Samples with fewer than 10,000 reads were excluded, the remaining samples were subsampled to 10,000 reads, and most of the eight CND-RA samples were retained. Using the VDJtools CalcDiversityStats function on data subsampled to 10,000 reads, the Shannon-Wiener, Simpson and clonality indices were calculated. Non-singleton TCRbeta clonotypes were hard-matched, with no mismatches allowed, against VDJdb to infer antigen specificity. CDR3 sequences that differed by one amino acid (Hamming distance 1) were grouped together into clusters with potentially shared antigen targets. After groups were resampled to six samples, public clonotypes were tested for group enrichment with one-sided Fisher's exact tests, and this procedure was repeated ten times. The source is immuneACCESS, and TCRdb retained only in-frame sequences with V and J called. Part of the clones is not carried over; for the studies checked, unresolved V genes explain less than half of this, and the remainder is unexplained. The D gene and trimming were derived from the DNA, and the V and J assignments and clone size from that table. This sample is represented by about 13,000 clones; 83% of them were singletons. About a quarter of the sample goes to the ten largest clones.

The V end gives up 6 bases and the J end 8 bases, leaving 9 bases in the junction not matched to a gene. Per the germline V gene, MNHEY is the CDR1 and SVGAGI is the CDR2. The CDR3 runs 15 amino acids, cysteine and phenylalanine included. The CDR3 DNA has 45 bases and is translated from base 1. The TCR comes from a woman aged 30-50 years with seronegative destructive rheumatoid arthritis. What was sequenced was CD8+ T cells from blood. The rearrangement joined TRBV6-5 to TRBJ2-5; 13 bases in between match TRBD2. In nucleotide form, the sequence is TGTGCCAGCAGGACTAGCGGGGGGATGCAGGGAACCCAGTACTTC. Its translation reads: CASRTSGGMQGTQYF.